A single sample gave rise to the 22 T cell receptor beta chains below, sequenced in a study of cytomegalovirus exposure and HLA in healthy donors (dated by TCRdb to the late 2010s). The method behind the library was the immunoSEQ multiplex PCR assay. A mixture of 60 forward primers for TCR Vbeta segments and 13 reverse primers for TCR Jbeta segments was used in the multiplex PCR. In its TCRdb copy, this immuneACCESS table keeps in-frame sequences only and misses some clones. Where compared with another copy, unresolved V genes explain less than half of these, and the others have no known cause. The sample table shows about 130,000 clones, and over 65% are seen once. The biggest ten clones account for 1.5% to 2.5% of the sample. Sequencing used PBMCs. These receptors came from a man aged 50-60 years in good health and CMV-seronegative.

The chain has TRBV5-1 and TRBJ2-3; D perhaps matches TRBD2 (6 bases). The CDR3 totals 16 residues. Germline V gene data show CDR1 as SGHRS and CDR2 as YFSETQ. V shed 4 bases and J shed 1 base, with 16 bases lying between them. CDR3: CASSRNGGDGTDTQYF. DNA for the CDR3: TGCGCCAGCAGCCGGAATGGAGGGGACGGCACAGATACGCAGTATTTT.

This clone came up a few times. The chain carries TRBV13 and TRBJ1-2, with TRBD1 identical over 7 bases. V lost 3 bases and J lost 3; bases outside the gene matches: 1. Germline CDR1 is PRHDT and CDR2 is FYEKMQ (reference sequence). CDR3 length equals 13 residues. This chain's CDR3 is CASSFGQDYGYTF. Here the CDR3 DNA reads TGTGCCAGCAGCTTCGGACAGGACTATGGCTACACCTTC.

The chain joins TRBV11-2 to TRBJ1-3; D may be TRBD1 (5 bases). Germline V gives CDR1 SGHAT, CDR2 FQNNGV. The CDR3 extends over 17 amino acids. Trimming took 0 bases from V and 0 from J, leaving 12 bases between them. CDR3 residues: CASSLEGRAHSGNTIYF. The CDR3 bases are TGTGCCAGCAGCTTAGAAGGCAGGGCCCACTCTGGAAACACCATATATTTT.

This chain uses TRBV5-6 with TRBJ1-1, with D perhaps matching TRBD1 (5 bases). CDR3 length: 13 residues. The V and J ends lost 3 bases and 3 bases respectively, with 9 bases between them. Per the germline V gene, CDR1 is SGHDT and CDR2 is YYEEEE. The CDR3 loop reads CASSSGGDTEAFF. CDR3 bases: TGTGCCAGCAGCTCCGGGGGGGACACTGAAGCTTTCTTT.

This chain links TRBV27 with TRBJ1-5, with a possible D match to TRBD1 (6 bases). Trimming took off 6 bases at V and 6 bases at J, with 15 bases between the two ends. The CDR3 covers 14 residues. Germline V gives CDR1 MNHEY, CDR2 SMNVEV (reference sequence). The CDR3 is CASSYRERGQPQHF. The DNA of the CDR3 is TGTGCCAGCAGCTACAGGGAGCGGGGTCAGCCCCAGCATTTT.

The V and J genes are TRBV15 and TRBJ2-7; D not certain. Trimming removed 5 bases from V and 0 bases from J, with 5 bases in between. CDR1 LNHNV and CDR2 YYDKDF come from the germline V gene (reference sequence). CDR3 length: 12 amino acids. The CDR3 loop is CATSHSSYEQYF. DNA of the CDR3: TGTGCCACCAGCCACAGCTCCTACGAGCAGTACTTC.

CDR3 nucleotide sequence: TGTGCCATCAGTGAGTCGGGACTAGCGGGCACAGATACGCAGTATTTT. Translating gives CAISESGLAGTDTQYF. This chain uses TRBV10-3 with TRBJ2-3; 11 bases line up with TRBD2. Germline V gene sequence: CDR1 ENHRY, CDR2 SYGVKD. Trimming cost V 0 bases and J 1 base; bases outside gene matches: 0. This CDR3 has 16 amino acids.

The gene calls are TRBV7-6 and TRBJ1-6; 8 bases align to TRBD1. The CDR3 covers 19 residues. The V gene end was trimmed by 3 bases and the J gene end by 6 bases; junction bases not matched to a gene: 16. Germline CDR1 is SGHVS and CDR2 is FNYEAQ. The CDR3 loop is CASSFSGRGRGLGNSPLHF. The CDR3 DNA is TGTGCCAGCAGCTTTTCGGGTCGGGGCAGGGGGCTTGGTAATTCACCCCTCCACTTT.

This clone occurred once. The chain recombines TRBV7-2 with TRBJ1-2; D is ambiguous. Per the germline V gene, CDR1 is SGHTA and CDR2 is FQGNSA. Trimming cost V 5 bases and J 4 bases, with 14 bases left between them. The CDR3 loop spans 14 amino acids. The CDR3 protein is CASSHPRGSYGYTF. For the CDR3, the DNA is TGTGCCAGCAGCCACCCACGGGGATCCTATGGCTACACCTTC.

The chain couples TRBV2 to TRBJ1-5; no clear D. Trimming cost V 3 bases and J 7 bases, with 19 bases left between them. The CDR3 totals 16 residues. Germline V CDR1 and CDR2: SNHLY, FYNNEI. CDR3 sequence (DNA): TGTGCCAGCAGTGATGAGTCGAGGGCGGCCGGCCAGCCCCAGCATTTT. This translates into CASSDESRAAGQPQHF.

CDR3 sequence (DNA): TGTGCCAGCAGCTTGGGACAGGGGTACCGTTCACCCCTCCACTTT. Its protein is CASSLGQGYRSPLHF. The chain combines TRBV7-2 with TRBJ1-6, with 10 bases fitting TRBD1. The ends lost 3 bases at V and 9 bases at J; junction bases unmatched: 5. The CDR3 covers 15 residues. Germline V gene sequence: CDR1 SGHTA, CDR2 FQGNSA.

The gene calls are TRBV10-1 and TRBJ1-3; TRBD1 matches 7 bases. Losses at the gene ends were 7 bases for V and 0 bases for J; bases not matched to a gene: 0. The CDR3 totals 13 residues. Germline loops: CDR1 WNHNN, CDR2 SYGVQD (reference sequence). The CDR3 DNA is TGCGCCAGCACAGGGGGCTCTGGAAACACCATATATTTT. This sequence encodes CASTGGSGNTIYF.

The CDR3 loop reads CASSLGGQALYNEQFF. In nucleotides, the CDR3 is TGTGCCAGCAGCTTAGGGGGACAGGCCCTCTACAATGAGCAGTTCTTC. The genes are TRBV7-6 and TRBJ2-1, with 8 bases fitting TRBD1. V lost 1 base, J lost 3 bases, and 5 bases stayed unmatched. CDR1 and CDR2 from the germline V gene are SGHVS and FNYEAQ. The CDR3 consists of 16 residues.

The CDR3 loop is CATSRTSGVQETQYF. In DNA, the CDR3 is TGTGCCACCAGCAGAACTAGCGGAGTCCAAGAGACCCAGTACTTC. The chain carries TRBV15 and TRBJ2-5; 8 positions match TRBD2. The germline CDR1 and CDR2 sequences are LNHNV and YYDKDF (reference sequence). V lost 2 bases, J lost 1 base, and 3 bases stayed unmatched. This CDR3 region has 15 residues.

Only a few counts were recorded for this clone. The chain combines TRBV7-3 with TRBJ1-5; no clear D gene. CDR3 length equals 13 residues. The V end lost 3 bases, the J end lost 3 bases, and 6 bases lay between the germline ends. The germline CDR1 and CDR2 sequences are SGHTA and FQGTGA. For the CDR3, the DNA is TGTGCCAGCAGCTTTGGGCTCAATCAGCCCCAGCATTTT. It encodes CASSFGLNQPQHF. The variable domain in full, completed from reference TRBV7-3 and TRBJ1-5, reads GAGVSQTPSNKVTEKGKYVELRCDPISGHTALYWYRQSLGQGPEFLIYFQGTGAADDSGLPNDRFFAVRPEGSVSTLKIQRTERGDSAVYLCASSFGLNQPQHFGDGTRLSIL.

This chain's CDR3 is CASSVGQTYLTYNEKLFF. The CDR3 nucleotides read TGTGCCAGCAGTGTGGGACAGACATATCTTACATATAATGAAAAACTGTTTTTT. The chain couples TRBV2 to TRBJ1-4, with TRBD1 matching 7 bases. After removal of 4 bases from V and 4 bases from J, the junction contained 15 bases not matched to a gene. The CDR3 has 18 residues. Germline V gene sequence: CDR1 SNHLY, CDR2 FYNNEI.

The gene calls are TRBV5-6 and TRBJ1-4, with 10 bases lining up with TRBD1. The germline V gene encodes CDR1 SGHDT and CDR2 YYEEEE. The CDR3 runs to 16 residues. Trimming removed 4 bases from V and 8 bases from J; junction bases left unmatched: 11. CDR3 nucleotide sequence: TGTGCCAGCAGCCAAGATCCGGGACAGGGGAGGGAAAAACTGTTTTTT. Translated: CASSQDPGQGREKLFF.

The chain has TRBV5-1 and TRBJ2-3, with a possible D match to TRBD2 (8 bases). Germline CDR1 reads SGHRS; CDR2 reads YFSETQ. Trimming removed 4 bases from V and 2 bases from J, with 26 bases in between. The length of the CDR3 is 19 residues. The CDR3 nucleotides read TGCGCCAGCAGCCCAAGACAAGGGGGCGGGGGGAGATACACAGATACGCAGTATTTT. Its translation: CASSPRQGGGGRYTDTQYF.

The genes are TRBV15 and TRBJ2-5; TRBD2 matches 14 bases. CDR3 length: 17 amino acids. The V and J ends lost 0 bases and 4 bases, in that order; junction bases with no gene match: 4. Looked up from germline, CDR1 is LNHNV and CDR2 is YYDKDF (reference sequence). The CDR3 is CATSRETSGGAAETQYF. DNA for the CDR3: TGTGCCACCAGCAGAGAGACTAGCGGGGGGGCGGCAGAGACCCAGTACTTC.

The CDR3 protein is CASSPRTGPGFF. CDR3 sequence (DNA): TGTGCCAGCAGTCCAAGGACAGGTCCGGGGTTCTTT. This chain links TRBV6-5 with TRBJ1-1; 7 nucleotides align to TRBD1. The germline CDR1 and CDR2 sequences are MNHEY and SVGAGI. Trimming took 5 bases from V and 14 from J; bases not matched to a gene: 11. The CDR3 loop spans 12 amino acids.

The chain joins TRBV6-1 to TRBJ1-1; 10 nucleotides line up with TRBD1. Germline V gene data show CDR1 as MNHNS and CDR2 as SASEGT. J lost 4 bases, V lost 4 bases, and 3 bases had no gene match. The CDR3 runs 14 residues. The CDR3 sequence: CASSGTGGTTEAFF. The DNA for the CDR3 is TGTGCCAGCAGTGGGACAGGGGGGACCACTGAAGCTTTCTTT.

The CDR3 nucleotides read TGTGCCAGTAGTCCAGGACAGGGTGAAGGCTACACCTTC. Its protein product is CASSPGQGEGYTF. The chain joins TRBV19 to TRBJ1-2, with TRBD1 matching over 8 bases. Germline values: CDR1 LNHDA, CDR2 SQIVND (reference sequence). The CDR3 length is 13 residues. The V and J ends lost 5 bases and 8 bases, in that order; junction bases with no gene match: 7.